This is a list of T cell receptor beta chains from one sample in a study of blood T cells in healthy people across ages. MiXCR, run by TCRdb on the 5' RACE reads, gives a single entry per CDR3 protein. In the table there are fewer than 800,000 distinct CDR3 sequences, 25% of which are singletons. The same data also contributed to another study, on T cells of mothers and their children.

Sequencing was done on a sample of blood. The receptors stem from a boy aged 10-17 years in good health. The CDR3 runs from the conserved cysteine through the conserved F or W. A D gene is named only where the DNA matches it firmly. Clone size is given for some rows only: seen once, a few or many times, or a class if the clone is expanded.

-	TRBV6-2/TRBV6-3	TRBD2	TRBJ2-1	CASSTMAGVLYNEQFF	TGTGCCAGCAGCACGATGGCGGGGGTACTTTACAATGAGCAGTTCTTC
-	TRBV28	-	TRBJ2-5	CASAPPGGRETQYF	TGTGCCAGCGCCCCACCCGGGGGGCGAGAGACCCAGTACTTC
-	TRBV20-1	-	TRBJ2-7	CSARLPPGTYEQYF	TGCAGTGCTAGACTCCCCCCAGGGACCTACGAGCAGTACTTC
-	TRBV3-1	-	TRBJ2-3	CASSQKDARVSGDTQYF	TGTGCCAGCAGCCAAAAGGACGCGCGAGTTAGTGGAGATACGCAGTATTTT
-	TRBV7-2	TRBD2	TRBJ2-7	CASSLVSGSGEQYF	TGTGCCAGCAGCTTGGTTAGCGGGAGTGGCGAGCAGTACTTC
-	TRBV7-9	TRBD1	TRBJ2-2	CASSLAGTGNTGELFF	TGTGCCAGCAGCTTGGCCGGGACAGGGAACACCGGGGAGCTGTTTTTT
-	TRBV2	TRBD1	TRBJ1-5	CASSDLTGTSF	TGTGCCAGCAGTGACTTGACAGGGACCAGCTTT
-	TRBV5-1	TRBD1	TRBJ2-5	CASSRSGQPSETQYF	TGCGCCAGCAGCCGCTCGGGACAGCCTTCAGAGACCCAGTACTTC
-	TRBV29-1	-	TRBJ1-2	CSVESLNYGYTF	TGCAGCGTTGAGTCCTTGAACTATGGCTACACCTTC
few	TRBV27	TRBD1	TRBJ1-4	CASRLRRTGNEKLFF	TGTGCCAGCAGGCTCCGGAGGACAGGGAATGAAAAACTGTTTTTT
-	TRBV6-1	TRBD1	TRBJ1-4	CASRDRGLATNEKLFF	TGTGCCAGCAGGGACAGGGGATTAGCAACTAATGAAAAACTGTTTTTT
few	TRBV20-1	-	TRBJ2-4	CSAKGSLAKNIQYF	TGCAGTGCTAAAGGCAGTCTAGCCAAAAACATTCAGTACTTC
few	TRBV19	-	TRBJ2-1	CASSIYRNEQFF	TGTGCCAGTAGTATATATCGCAATGAGCAGTTCTTC
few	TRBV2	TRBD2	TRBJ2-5	CASKLAGASQETQYF	TGTGCCAGCAAACTAGCGGGGGCCTCCCAAGAGACCCAGTACTTC
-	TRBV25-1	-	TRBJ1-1	CASSGPNTEAFF	TGTGCCAGCAGTGGCCCTAACACTGAAGCTTTCTTT
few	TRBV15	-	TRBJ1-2	CATSRDAGFYGYTF	TGTGCCACCAGCAGAGATGCGGGGTTCTATGGCTACACCTTC
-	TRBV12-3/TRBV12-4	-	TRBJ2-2	CASSFQAQANTGELFF	TGTGCCAGCAGTTTTCAGGCCCAGGCGAACACCGGGGAGCTGTTTTTT
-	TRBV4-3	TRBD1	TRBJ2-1	CASSQLRDSNNEQFF	TGCGCCAGCAGCCAACTTCGGGACAGCAACAATGAGCAGTTCTTC
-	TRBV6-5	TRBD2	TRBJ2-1	CASSYLSGGDNEQFF	TGTGCCAGCAGTTATCTTAGCGGGGGGGACAATGAGCAGTTCTTC
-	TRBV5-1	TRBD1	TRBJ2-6	CASRPGTDLSGANVLTF	TGCGCCAGCAGGCCCGGGACAGACCTCTCTGGGGCCAACGTCCTGACTTTC
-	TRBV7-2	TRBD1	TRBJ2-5	CASSPLRTGQQETQYF	TGTGCCAGCAGCCCACTTAGGACAGGACAGCAAGAGACCCAGTACTTC
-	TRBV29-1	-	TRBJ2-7	CSVKVWGGNEQYF	TGCAGCGTTAAGGTATGGGGTGGGAACGAGCAGTACTTC
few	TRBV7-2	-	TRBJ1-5	CASSQQGNSNQPQHF	TGTGCCAGCAGCCAGCAGGGTAATAGCAATCAGCCCCAGCATTTT
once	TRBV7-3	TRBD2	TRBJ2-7	CASSLMASGRSEQYF	TGTGCCAGCAGCTTAATGGCTAGCGGGAGGTCCGAGCAGTACTTC
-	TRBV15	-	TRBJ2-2	CATGEAGELFF	TGTGCCACAGGAGAGGCCGGGGAGCTGTTTTTT
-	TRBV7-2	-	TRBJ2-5	CASTLSRAGETQYF	TGTGCCAGCACCCTATCCAGGGCGGGGGAGACCCAGTACTTC
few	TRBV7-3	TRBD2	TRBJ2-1	CASSPRGLAGPYSYNEQFF	TGTGCCAGCAGCCCGAGGGGACTAGCGGGGCCCTACTCCTACAATGAGCAGTTCTTC
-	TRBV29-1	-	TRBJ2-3	CSVGGPWAPDTQYF	TGCAGCGTTGGGGGGCCGTGGGCCCCAGATACGCAGTATTTT
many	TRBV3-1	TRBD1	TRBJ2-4	CASSQGQGMNIQYF	TGTGCCAGCAGCCAAGGACAGGGAATGAACATTCAGTACTTC